This TCR beta chain was recorded in a study of blood T cell repertoires in COVID-19 (dated by TCRdb to the early 2020s). In terms of the full investigation: Collaborator samples came from the United States, Italy and Spain and covered acute and convalescent phases of COVID-19. Deeply sampled blood TCRbeta repertoires from subjects exposed to, actively infected with, or recovered from COVID-19 were included in the dataset. The material from the prospective study consisted of cDNA or gDNA derived from T cells, B-cell-depleted T cells, or PBMCs. Samples came from the ongoing ImmuneRACE study (first 160 participants) plus 1,254 subjects from 6 global collaborators. HLA class I and class II types, where available, came from metadata supplied by the sample provider rather than from assay-based typing. The repertoires were made available in a free public database intended to serve as a resource for research on the immune response to SARS-CoV-2. Sample metadata almost always included a de-identified subject ID, COVID-19 status, age in years and sex.

With respect to this clone: Its antigen specificity is not known. The sample holds no much larger clone one base away, and base qualities are not on file.

The study at large found these results: The quantity of clinical and demographic metadata differed by source and by participant and was supplied without curation.

The CDR3 sequence holds 12 residues, the cysteine and phenylalanine included. Of the read, only the CDR3 DNA is kept; its 36 bases are in frame from base 1. Via the germline V gene, CDR1 is SQVTM and CDR2 ANQGSEA. Between the V and J ends, shortened by 2 bases and 4 bases respectively, the junction contains 8 bases. TCRbeta CDR3 regions were amplified from genomic DNA by means of the immunoSEQ Assay, a bias-controlled multiplex PCR. On the study's bioinformatics: Nucleated cell counts per sample were estimated from amplification of reference gene primers within the assay. Sequence reads were collapsed and filtered to measure the absolute abundance of every unique TCRbeta CDR3 rearrangement. For each sample, productive Simpson clonality was calculated by taking the square root of Simpson's diversity index across productive rearrangements. TCRdb provides this immuneACCESS table in a form limited to in-frame rearrangements. Some clones are lacking; in checked studies, under half of them reflect an unresolved V gene, and why the rest are absent is not known. That table is the source of V, J and clone size, and D and trimming were worked out from the DNA. In all, the sample holds under 150,000 clones, and around 80% of those were seen once. 4.2% of the sample comes from the top ten.

The collaborating institutions used their own protocols to collect whole blood in K2EDTA tubes. For TCRbeta analysis, collaborator samples were shipped as frozen whole blood, as isolated PBMCs, or as DNA extracted from either sample type. Sequenced: peripheral blood. The chain is assembled from TRBV29-1 and TRBJ2-5; no D gene is confidently identified. This TCR was recovered from a man aged 55 to 70 with acute or convalescent COVID-19. The CDR3 protein is CSVERTGETQYF. Here is the DNA: TGCAGCGTTGAAAGAACGGGAGAGACCCAGTACTTC. Reference TRBV29-1 and TRBJ2-5 genes cover what lies past the CDR3, so the full variable domain is SAVISQKPSRDICQRGTSLTIQCQVDSQVTMMFWYRQQPGQSLTLIATANQGSEATYESGFVIDKFPISRPNLTFSTLTVSNMSPEDSSIYLCSVERTGETQYFGPGTRLLVL.